This T cell receptor (beta chain) was observed in a study of early T cells in non-severe SARS-CoV-2 infection. The overall study: The authors sequenced bulk RNA from unsorted whole blood, leaving chains unpaired. General study points: Sequences matched to VDJdb favored anti-spike CD8 responses, while private and CD4 specificities were missed.

This CDR3 has 15 residues. V lost 5 bases and J lost 0, with 11 bases in between. Germline CDR1 MDHEN, CDR2 SYDVKM. Researchers tagged individual cDNA molecules with unique molecular identifiers. TCRdb reanalysed the 5' RACE reads using MiXCR and keeps one entry per CDR3 protein. Of around 31,000 distinct CDR3 sequences in the sample, approximately 5.3% were seen once. This clonotype was counted many times. What it binds is not known. The material sequenced was whole blood. The rearrangement joins TRBV28 to TRBJ2-1, with D uncertain. This clonotype was obtained from an adult who was a healthcare worker with PCR-confirmed SARS-CoV-2 infection or an uninfected control (not recorded which). The chain's CDR3 is CASSPHLVSYNEQFF. The CDR3 coding sequence is TGTGCCAGCAGTCCCCATCTCGTCTCCTACAATGAGCAGTTCTTC.